This T cell receptor beta chain stems from a study of OX40 agonist ivuxolimab in advanced cancers. Study as a whole: Ivuxolimab, an antibody acting as an agonist of OX40 (CD134), was used to treat patients. Ivuxolimab was administered intravenously to patients at 0.01 to 10 mg/kg every 2 weeks.

V was clipped by 3 bases and J by 1 base; unmatched bases: 6. The CDR3 runs to 16 residues. Germline V gene lookup returns CDR1 MNHEY and CDR2 SMNVEV (reference sequence). The table came from immunoSEQ multiplex PCR; TCRdb's copy has only in-frame clones and leaves some out. The data show fewer than 50,000 clones, with around 90% seen just once and roughly 18% held by the top ten. The sequence derives from an adult with an advanced solid tumor such as melanoma, head and neck, liver or kidney cancer. This specimen consisted of CD4+ or CD8+ T cells sorted from blood, obtained in a trial of the OX40 agonist ivuxolimab. The rearrangement links TRBV27 to TRBJ2-7, with 10 bases that match TRBD2. CDR3 amino acids: CASSFLAGVRSYEQYF. In DNA form, the CDR3 reads TGTGCCAGCAGTTTTCTAGCGGGGGTTCGTTCCTACGAGCAGTACTTC.